The entry below describes one T cell receptor beta chain. The data stem from a study of monozygotic twins with inflammatory bowel disease. With eight separate reactions per sample, the authors made cDNA. Molecular identifiers with 6-nucleotide sample barcodes were added during cDNA synthesis via template switching. TCRdb reanalyzed the 5' RACE reads, giving one entry per CDR3 protein sequence and no DNA. This repertoire includes 400,000 to 500,000 distinct CDR3 sequences. The CDR3 is 12 residues long. Germline V gene sequence: CDR1 SNHLY, CDR2 FYNNEI. This chain links TRBV2 with TRBJ2-1. Material: blood. This TCR was sampled from a human donor with ulcerative colitis or Crohn's disease, or a healthy co-twin of an affected twin (not recorded which). The CDR3 protein is CASSGAYNEQFF.